Described below is a single T cell receptor beta chain sequence and its context. The germline CDR1 and CDR2 sequences are SGHTA and FQGTGA. This CDR3 has 17 residues. V was pared by 5 bases and J by 0 bases, with 19 bases between. The data are from a study of spatial heterogeneity in lung cancer. As to time point: blood at routine non-recurrence follow-up after resection. MiXCR, applied by TCRdb to the 5' RACE reads, yields one record per CDR3 protein. The repertoire holds around 100,000 distinct CDR3 sequences, with 10% to 14% as singletons. The receptor's source is a female donor with early-stage non-small cell lung cancer. The rearrangement links TRBV7-3 to TRBJ1-1, with TRBD1 as a possible D gene (6 bases). This specimen was PBMCs, taken at follow-up. The CDR3 DNA reads as TGTGCCAGCAGCCCCCAATATGCAGGGGACATGAACACTGAAGCTTTCTTT. Protein: CASSPQYAGDMNTEAFF.